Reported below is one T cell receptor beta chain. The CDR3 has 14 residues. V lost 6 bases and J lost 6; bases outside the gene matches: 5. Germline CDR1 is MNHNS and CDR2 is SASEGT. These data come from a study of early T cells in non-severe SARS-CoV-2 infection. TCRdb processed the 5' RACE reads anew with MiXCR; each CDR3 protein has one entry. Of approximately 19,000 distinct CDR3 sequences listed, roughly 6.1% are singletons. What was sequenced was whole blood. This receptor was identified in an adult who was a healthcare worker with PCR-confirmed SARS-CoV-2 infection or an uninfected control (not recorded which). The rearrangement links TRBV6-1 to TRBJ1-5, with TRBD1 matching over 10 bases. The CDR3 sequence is CASRGTGAVQPQHF. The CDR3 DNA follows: TGTGCCAGCAGGGGGACAGGGGCGGTTCAGCCCCAGCATTTT.